This T cell receptor (beta chain) was observed in a study of T cell responses to AZD1222 COVID-19 vaccine. Findings and limits, study-wide: CD4 TCRs associated with vaccination spanned spike, dominating at 160-218 and 743-854. Donors, mostly white British, included more females; clonal diversity was possibly underestimated. With two AZD1222 doses given, Spike-specific TCR breadth and depth both rose. Sampling that yielded the repertoires occurred only after the peak T cell response.

Sequenced by immunoSEQ multiplex PCR; TCRdb stores in-frame clones only, minus some. Among roughly 150,000 clones listed, around 91% were seen once. The J segment lost 4 bases and the V segment lost 8 bases, leaving 0 bases of the junction unmatched. Looked up from germline, CDR1 is WSHSY and CDR2 is SAAADI. The CDR3 has 11 residues. For this clone: Its antigen is not known.

This sequence joins TRBV10-2 and TRBJ1-2; 8 bases match TRBD1. The sequence derives from an adult in good health. The material sequenced was peripheral blood, taken on day 0 of AZD1222 vaccination. The CDR3 region is CASGTGYGYTF. The CDR3, as DNA: TGCGCCAGCGGGACAGGCTATGGCTACACCTTC.